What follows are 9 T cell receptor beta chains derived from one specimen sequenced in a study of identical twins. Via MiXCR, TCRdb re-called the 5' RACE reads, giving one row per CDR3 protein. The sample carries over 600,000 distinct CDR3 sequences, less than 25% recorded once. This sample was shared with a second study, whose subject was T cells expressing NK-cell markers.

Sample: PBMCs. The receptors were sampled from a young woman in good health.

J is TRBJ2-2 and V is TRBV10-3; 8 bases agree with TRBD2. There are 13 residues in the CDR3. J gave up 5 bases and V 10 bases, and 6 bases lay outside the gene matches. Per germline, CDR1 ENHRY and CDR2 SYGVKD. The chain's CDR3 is CANSGIGTGELFF. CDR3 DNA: TGTGCCAATAGCGGGATAGGGACCGGGGAGCTGTTTTTT.

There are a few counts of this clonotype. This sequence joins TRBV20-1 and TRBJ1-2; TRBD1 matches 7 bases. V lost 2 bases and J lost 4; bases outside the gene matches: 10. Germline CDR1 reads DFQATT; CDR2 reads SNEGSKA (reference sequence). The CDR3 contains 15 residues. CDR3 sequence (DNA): TGCAGTGCTAGACACCGACAGGGAGGCGGCTATGGCTACACCTTC. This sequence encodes CSARHRQGGGYGYTF.

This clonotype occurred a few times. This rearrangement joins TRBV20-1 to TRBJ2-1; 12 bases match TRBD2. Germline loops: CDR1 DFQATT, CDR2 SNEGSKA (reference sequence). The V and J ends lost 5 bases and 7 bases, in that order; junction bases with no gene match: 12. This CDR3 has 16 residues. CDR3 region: CSADRRLAGADNEQFF. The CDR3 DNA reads TGCAGTGCTGACCGACGACTAGCGGGAGCCGATAATGAGCAGTTCTTC.

The CDR3 region is CATSSDWGTASYEQYF. The CDR3 region has the DNA TGTGCCACCAGCAGCGATTGGGGGACGGCTTCCTACGAGCAGTACTTC. V gene TRBV15 combines with J gene TRBJ2-7; D tentatively fits TRBD1 or TRBD2 (5 bases each). Germline CDR1 and CDR2: LNHNV and YYDKDF (reference sequence). V was clipped by 3 bases and J by 1 base, with 16 bases between them. The CDR3 extends over 16 amino acids.

CDR3 bases: TGTGCCAGCAGCTTGGATCAGGGTTTGGCCAAAAACATTCAGTACTTC. Its translation: CASSLDQGLAKNIQYF. The V and J genes are TRBV5-4 and TRBJ2-4, with D possibly TRBD1 on 5 matching bases. Per germline, CDR1 SGHNT and CDR2 YYREEE (reference sequence). The CDR3 runs 16 residues. Trimming pared 0 bases from V and 1 base from J, leaving 11 bases between. The variable domain in full, completed from reference TRBV5-4 and TRBJ2-4, reads ETGVTQSPTHLIKTRGQQVTLRCSSQSGHNTVSWYQQALGQGPQFIFQYYREEENGRGNFPPRFSGLQFPNYSSELNVNALELDDSALYLCASSLDQGLAKNIQYFGAGTRLSVL.

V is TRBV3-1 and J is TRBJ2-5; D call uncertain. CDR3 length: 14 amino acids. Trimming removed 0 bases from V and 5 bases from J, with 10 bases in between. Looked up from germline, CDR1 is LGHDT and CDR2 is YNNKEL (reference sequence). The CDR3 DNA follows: TGTGCCAGCAGCCAAGAAGGAGACCTCGAGACCCAGTACTTC. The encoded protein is CASSQEGDLETQYF.

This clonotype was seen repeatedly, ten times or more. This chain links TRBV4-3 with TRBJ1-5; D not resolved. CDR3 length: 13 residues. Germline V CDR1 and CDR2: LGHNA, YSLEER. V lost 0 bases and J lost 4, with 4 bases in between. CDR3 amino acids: CASSQDRNQPQHF. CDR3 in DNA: TGCGCCAGCAGCCAAGATCGGAATCAGCCCCAGCATTTT.

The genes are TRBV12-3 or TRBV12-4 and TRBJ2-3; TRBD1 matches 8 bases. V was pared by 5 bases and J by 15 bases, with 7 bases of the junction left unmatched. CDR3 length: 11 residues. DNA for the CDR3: TGTGCCAGCAGTCCAGGGGGCGATTACTATTTT. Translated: CASSPGGDYYF.

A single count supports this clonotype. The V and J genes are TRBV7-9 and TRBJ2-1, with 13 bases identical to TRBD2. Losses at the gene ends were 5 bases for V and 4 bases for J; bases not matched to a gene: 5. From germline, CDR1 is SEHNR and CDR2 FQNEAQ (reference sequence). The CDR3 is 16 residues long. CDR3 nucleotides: TGTGCCAGCAGCACACCGACTAGCGGGGGGTACAATGAGCAGTTCTTC. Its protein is CASSTPTSGGYNEQFF.